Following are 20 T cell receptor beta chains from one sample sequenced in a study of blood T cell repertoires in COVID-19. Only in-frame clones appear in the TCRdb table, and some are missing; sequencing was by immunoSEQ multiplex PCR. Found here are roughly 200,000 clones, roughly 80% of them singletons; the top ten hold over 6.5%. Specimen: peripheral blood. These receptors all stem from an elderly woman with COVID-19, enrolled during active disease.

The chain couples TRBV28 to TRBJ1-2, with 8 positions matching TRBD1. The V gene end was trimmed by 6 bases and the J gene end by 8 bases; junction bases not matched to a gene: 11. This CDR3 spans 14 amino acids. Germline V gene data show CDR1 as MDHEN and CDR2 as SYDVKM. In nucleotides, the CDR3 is TGTGCCAGCAGAACATCAGGACAGGGTCGCGGCTACACCTTC. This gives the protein CASRTSGQGRGYTF.

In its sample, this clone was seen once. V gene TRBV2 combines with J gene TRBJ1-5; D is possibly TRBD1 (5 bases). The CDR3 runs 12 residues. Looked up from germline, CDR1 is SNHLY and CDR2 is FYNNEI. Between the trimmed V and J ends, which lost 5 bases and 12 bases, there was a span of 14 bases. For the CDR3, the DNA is TGTGCCAGCAGTACAGGAGCCGGGGGCCAGCATTTT. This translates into CASSTGAGGQHF.

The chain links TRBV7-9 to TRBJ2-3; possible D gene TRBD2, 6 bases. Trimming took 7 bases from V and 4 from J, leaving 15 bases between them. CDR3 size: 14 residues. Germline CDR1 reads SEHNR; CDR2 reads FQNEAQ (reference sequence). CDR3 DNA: TGTGCCAGCATAGCCAGCGGGTTTGCAGATACGCAGTATTTT. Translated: CASIASGFADTQYF.

The chain's CDR3 is CASSPGDTDTQYF. The CDR3 bases are TGCGCCAGCAGTCCGGGGGACACAGATACGCAGTATTTT. The chain uses TRBV10-1 and TRBJ2-3; a possible D gene is TRBD2 (6 bases). Germline CDR1 is WNHNN and CDR2 is SYGVQD (reference sequence). V was trimmed by 5 bases and J by 2 bases, leaving 8 bases between them. This CDR3 comprises 13 residues.

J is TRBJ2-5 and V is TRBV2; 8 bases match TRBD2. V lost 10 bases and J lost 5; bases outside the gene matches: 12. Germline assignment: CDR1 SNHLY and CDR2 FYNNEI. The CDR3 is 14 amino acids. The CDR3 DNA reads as TGTGCCACCCAGGGACCGGGGGGGCGGGAGACCCAGTACTTC. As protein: CATQGPGGRETQYF.

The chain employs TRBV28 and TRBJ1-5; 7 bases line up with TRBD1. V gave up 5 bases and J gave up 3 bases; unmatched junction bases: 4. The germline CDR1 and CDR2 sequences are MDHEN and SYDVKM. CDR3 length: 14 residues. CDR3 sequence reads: CASSTGQFNQPQHF. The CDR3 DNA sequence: TGTGCCAGCAGTACGGGACAGTTCAATCAGCCCCAGCATTTT.

CDR3 bases: TGTGCCAGCAGTTACATCAGGGGCACTGAAGCTTTCTTT. Protein: CASSYIRGTEAFF. The V gene is TRBV6-6, the J gene TRBJ1-1; D is possibly TRBD1 (6 bases). Germline V gene data show CDR1 as MNHNY and CDR2 as SVGAGI (reference sequence). The CDR3 runs to 13 residues. The ends were cut back, 2 bases at V and 4 bases at J, with 8 bases in the middle.

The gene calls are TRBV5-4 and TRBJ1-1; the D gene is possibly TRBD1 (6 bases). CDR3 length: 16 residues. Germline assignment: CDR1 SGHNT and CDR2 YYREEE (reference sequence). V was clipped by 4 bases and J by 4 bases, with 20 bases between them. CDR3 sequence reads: CASSPAGADDSTEAFF. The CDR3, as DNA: TGTGCCAGCAGCCCGGCGGGGGCCGATGATAGCACTGAAGCTTTCTTT.

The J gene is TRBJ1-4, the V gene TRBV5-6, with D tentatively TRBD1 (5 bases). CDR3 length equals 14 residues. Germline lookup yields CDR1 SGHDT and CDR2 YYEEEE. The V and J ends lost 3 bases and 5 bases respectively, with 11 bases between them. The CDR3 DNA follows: TGTGCCAGCAGCTATGGGACTCAGAATGAAAAACTGTTTTTT. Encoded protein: CASSYGTQNEKLFF.

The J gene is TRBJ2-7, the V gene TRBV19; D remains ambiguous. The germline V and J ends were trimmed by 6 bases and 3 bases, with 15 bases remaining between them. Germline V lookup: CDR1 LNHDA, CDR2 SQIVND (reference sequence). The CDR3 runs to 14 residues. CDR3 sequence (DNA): TGTGCCAGTAGCCTACCGAGTTCTGGCTACGAGCAGTACTTC. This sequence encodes CASSLPSSGYEQYF.

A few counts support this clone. The CDR3 sequence: CASSSRQGYSYEQYF. CDR3 in DNA: TGCGCCAGCAGCTCTAGACAGGGGTACTCCTACGAGCAGTACTTC. The chain employs TRBV5-1 and TRBJ2-7, with 8 bases matching TRBD1. This CDR3 has 15 residues. V was clipped by 3 bases and J by 0 bases; unmatched bases: 5. CDR1 is SGHRS and CDR2 is YFSETQ in the germline V gene.

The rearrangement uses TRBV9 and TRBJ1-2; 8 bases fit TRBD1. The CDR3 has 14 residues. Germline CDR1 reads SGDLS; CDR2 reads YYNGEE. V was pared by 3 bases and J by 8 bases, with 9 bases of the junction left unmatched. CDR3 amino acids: CASSAAGGAWGYTF. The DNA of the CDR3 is TGTGCCAGCAGCGCCGCAGGGGGCGCTTGGGGCTACACCTTC.

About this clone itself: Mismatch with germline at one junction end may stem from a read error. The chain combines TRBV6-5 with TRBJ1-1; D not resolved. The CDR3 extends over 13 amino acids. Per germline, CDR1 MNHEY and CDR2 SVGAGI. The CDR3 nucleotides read TGTGCCACCAGTCTGGAGGGTAACACTGAAGCTTTCTTT. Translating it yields CATSLEGNTEAFF.

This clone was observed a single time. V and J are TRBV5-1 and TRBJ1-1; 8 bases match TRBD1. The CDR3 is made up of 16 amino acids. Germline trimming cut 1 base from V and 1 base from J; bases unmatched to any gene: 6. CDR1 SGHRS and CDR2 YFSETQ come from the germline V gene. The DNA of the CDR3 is TGCGCCAGCAGCTTGCAGGGGGCAGGTAGGAACACTGAAGCTTTCTTT. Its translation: CASSLQGAGRNTEAFF.

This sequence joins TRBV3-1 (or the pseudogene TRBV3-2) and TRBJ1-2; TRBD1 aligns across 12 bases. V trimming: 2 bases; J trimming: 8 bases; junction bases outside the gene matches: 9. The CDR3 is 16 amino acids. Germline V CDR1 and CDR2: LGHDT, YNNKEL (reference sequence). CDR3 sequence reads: CASSQISGQGAKGYTF. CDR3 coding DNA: TGTGCCAGCAGCCAAATTTCGGGACAGGGGGCAAAAGGCTACACCTTC.

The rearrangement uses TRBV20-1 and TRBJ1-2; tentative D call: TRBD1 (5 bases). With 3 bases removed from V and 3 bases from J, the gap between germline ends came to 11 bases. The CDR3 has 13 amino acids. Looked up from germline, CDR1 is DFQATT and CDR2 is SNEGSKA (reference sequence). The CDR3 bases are TGCAGTGCTAGTCTCGGACACTACTATGGCTACACCTTC. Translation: CSASLGHYYGYTF.

Here the CDR3 DNA reads TGCGCCAGCAGCTTGCCAGGGGACTATGGCTACACCTTC. Its translation: CASSLPGDYGYTF. The chain employs TRBV5-1 and TRBJ1-2; D might be TRBD1 (6 bases). The CDR3 has 13 residues. Germline V gives CDR1 SGHRS, CDR2 YFSETQ. V lost 1 base and J lost 3, with 7 bases in between. Complete variable domain (other parts from reference TRBV5-1 and TRBJ1-2): KAGVTQTPRYLIKTRGQQVTLSCSPISGHRSVSWYQQTPGQGLQFLFEYFSETQRNKGNFPGRFSGRQFSNSRSEMNVSTLELGDSALYLCASSLPGDYGYTFGSGTRLTVV.

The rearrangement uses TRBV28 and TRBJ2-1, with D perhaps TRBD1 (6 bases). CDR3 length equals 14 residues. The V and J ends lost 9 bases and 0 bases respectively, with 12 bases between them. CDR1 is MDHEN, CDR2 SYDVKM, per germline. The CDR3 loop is CASHGQSSYNEQFF. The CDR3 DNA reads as TGTGCCAGTCACGGACAGAGCTCCTACAATGAGCAGTTCTTC.

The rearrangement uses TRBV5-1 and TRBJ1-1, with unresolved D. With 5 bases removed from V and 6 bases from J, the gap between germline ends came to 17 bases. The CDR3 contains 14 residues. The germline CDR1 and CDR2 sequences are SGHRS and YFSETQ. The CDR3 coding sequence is TGCGCCAGCAGTCCAACGGCCGGGAGCGCTGAAGCTTTCTTT. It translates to CASSPTAGSAEAFF.

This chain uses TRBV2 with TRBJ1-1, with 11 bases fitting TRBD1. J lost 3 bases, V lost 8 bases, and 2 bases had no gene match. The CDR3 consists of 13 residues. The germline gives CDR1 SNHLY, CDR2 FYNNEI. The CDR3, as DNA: TGTGCCAGCTCGGGACAGGGGGACACTGAAGCTTTCTTT. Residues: CASSGQGDTEAFF.